This T cell receptor beta chain is drawn from a study of blood T cell repertoires in COVID-19. At the level of the study: The study drew acute and convalescent COVID-19 samples from the United States, Italy and Spain. PBMCs, B-cell-depleted T cells, or T cells provided the cDNA or gDNA that made up the material.

This CDR3 spans 15 amino acids. The J segment lost 2 bases and the V segment lost 3 bases, leaving 6 bases of the junction unmatched. Germline-derived CDR1 and CDR2 are MGHDK and SYGVNS. Participants, about 18 to 90 years old, spanned around 25 US areas. The authors' processing: Researchers report that nucleated cell counts were estimated from reference gene primer amplification. Assay: immunoSEQ multiplex PCR; the TCRdb copy retains only in-frame clones and omits some. Clone size and the V and J calls come from that table; the DNA yielded D and trimming. The data hold approximately 240,000 clones, with around 90% observed a single time.

The clonotype comes from a woman aged 25 to 39 with acute COVID-19. Sequenced input: PBMCs or T cells enriched from blood (not recorded which). V gene TRBV25-1 combines with J gene TRBJ2-5, with 7 bases identical to TRBD1. CDR3 DNA: TGTGCCAGCAGTGATTCCCCGACAGGGCAAGAGACCCAGTACTTC. Translation: CASSDSPTGQETQYF.